The 11 T cell receptor beta chains below come from one sample, sequenced in a study of blood T cell repertoires in COVID-19. The method was immunoSEQ multiplex PCR; TCRdb's version includes in-frame clones alone and lacks a portion of them. The sample consists of over 200,000 clones, 70% to 90% of them appearing once. The material sequenced was PBMCs or T cells enriched from blood (not recorded which). The source of these receptors is a young man who had recovered from COVID-19.

The rearrangement links TRBV12-5 to TRBJ1-5; TRBD1 aligns across 8 bases. CDR1 is LGHNT and CDR2 is FRNRAP in the germline V gene. Germline trimming cut 6 bases from V and 3 bases from J; bases unmatched to any gene: 10. This CDR3 has 16 amino acids. The CDR3 DNA follows: TGTGCTAGTGGAGAAAACAGGGGGTATTACAATCAGCCCCAGCATTTT. Amino acids: CASGENRGYYNQPQHF.

V gene TRBV15 combines with J gene TRBJ1-5; D call uncertain. CDR1 and CDR2 from the germline V gene are LNHNV and YYDKDF (reference sequence). CDR3 length: 14 residues. V shed 0 bases and J shed 5 bases, with 8 bases lying between them. In nucleotides, the CDR3 is TGTGCCACCAGCAGAGATTTGGGAGATCAGCCCCAGCATTTT. This codes for CATSRDLGDQPQHF.

The chain uses TRBV27 and TRBJ1-1, with D possibly being TRBD1 (6 bases). Looked up from germline, CDR1 is MNHEY and CDR2 is SMNVEV (reference sequence). The CDR3 is 14 amino acids. Trimming left V 3 bases short and J 5 bases short, with 13 bases between. The CDR3 nucleotides read TGTGCCAGCAGTTTGTCAGGGGCCGGGACTGAAGCTTTCTTT. Amino acid sequence: CASSLSGAGTEAFF.

J is TRBJ2-2 and V is TRBV5-1, with 8 bases lining up with TRBD1. Germline V gene data show CDR1 as SGHRS and CDR2 as YFSETQ. J lost 5 bases, V lost 2 bases, and 5 bases had no gene match. The CDR3 has 15 amino acids. The chain's CDR3 is CASSFVTGVTGELFF. DNA of the CDR3: TGCGCCAGCAGCTTCGTGACAGGGGTGACCGGGGAGCTGTTTTTT.

V is TRBV28 and J is TRBJ2-3; tentatively, D is TRBD1 (5 bases). Trimming left V 3 bases short and J 0 bases short, with 10 bases between. There are 15 residues in the CDR3. Germline CDR1 reads MDHEN; CDR2 reads SYDVKM. The CDR3 sequence is CASSLYRISTDTQYF. CDR3 DNA: TGTGCCAGCAGTTTGTACAGGATTAGCACAGATACGCAGTATTTT.

The chain links TRBV28 to TRBJ1-1, with a possible D match to TRBD1 (6 bases). V was shortened by 2 bases and J by 0 bases, with 10 bases between the two germline ends. Germline lookup yields CDR1 MDHEN and CDR2 SYDVKM. The CDR3 runs 15 residues. CDR3 loop: CASSLQGTLNTEAFF. CDR3 DNA sequence: TGTGCCAGCAGTTTACAAGGGACACTGAACACTGAAGCTTTCTTT. The entire variable domain, with the rest obtained from reference TRBV28 and TRBJ1-1, is as follows: DVKVTQSSRYLVKRTGEKVFLECVQDMDHENMFWYRQDPGLGLRLIYFSYDVKMKEKGDIPEGYSVSREKKERFSLILESASTNQTSMYLCASSLQGTLNTEAFFGQGTRLTVV.

This clone showed up just once. The V call is TRBV6-6, the J call TRBJ1-1, with a tentative D call TRBD1 (5 bases). The CDR3 has 13 residues. In germline, CDR1 is MNHNY, CDR2 SVGAGI (reference sequence). The V end was cut by 4 bases, the J end by 2 bases, with 8 bases between. CDR3 sequence (DNA): TGTGCCAGCAGTTCAGACAGCAACACTGAAGCTTTCTTT. Protein: CASSSDSNTEAFF.

The chain employs TRBV11-1 and TRBJ1-2; TRBD1 aligns across 7 bases. Germline CDR1 SGHAT, CDR2 FQDESV (reference sequence). V lost 6 bases to trimming and J lost 4 bases; unmatched junction nucleotides: 5. The CDR3 runs to 13 residues. CDR3 protein: CASSKQGSYGYTF. In DNA, the CDR3 is TGTGCCAGCAGTAAACAGGGGTCCTATGGCTACACCTTC.

J is TRBJ2-7 and V is TRBV7-9, with 8 bases that match TRBD1. CDR3 length: 14 amino acids. Trimming at V came to 0 bases and at J to 5 bases, leaving 3 bases not matched to a gene. Per germline, CDR1 SEHNR and CDR2 FQNEAQ (reference sequence). The CDR3 DNA sequence: TGTGCCAGCAGCTTAGCGGGACAGGTTAACGAGCAGTACTTC. Its protein is CASSLAGQVNEQYF.

This chain joins TRBV4-1 and TRBJ1-3, with D hard to call. V was trimmed by 5 bases and J by 3 bases, leaving 14 bases between them. Germline V gives CDR1 MGHRA, CDR2 YSYEKL. The CDR3 consists of 15 residues. DNA of the CDR3: TGCGCCAGCAGCACCCGGTCCCTTGGTGGAAACACCATATATTTT. Translated, it gives CASSTRSLGGNTIYF.

The rearrangement uses TRBV4-1 and TRBJ2-7; 10 nucleotides agree with TRBD1. CDR3 size: 19 residues. The ends lost 2 bases at V and 3 bases at J; junction bases unmatched: 16. From germline, CDR1 is MGHRA and CDR2 YSYEKL. CDR3 in DNA: TGCGCCAGCAGCCAATTTTTCATCGGGACAGGGGCTTTGCGCTACGAGCAGTACTTC. It is translated as CASSQFFIGTGALRYEQYF.